Each of the 15 T cell receptor beta chains below was sequenced from the same sample in a study of identical twins (TCRdb year 2016). Libraries were built with 5' RACE. Sequencing relied on an Illumina HiSeq 2000. TCRdb trimmed the raw reads at Q25, called clones with MiXCR and kept productive beta chains. A single entry per CDR3 protein holds the most common genes and DNA from its merged rows. The sample records a few hundred thousand distinct CDR3 sequences, approximately 14% of which are singletons. 0.44% of the sample is held by the ten biggest clonotypes. A further study also used this sample, focusing on yellow fever vaccine responses in identical twins.

The specimen sequenced was CD4+ T cells sorted from blood. The receptors come from a woman aged 18-29 years in good health.

This clonotype was seen a few times. The chain recombines TRBV7-2 with TRBJ1-3; the D gene is possibly TRBD1 (6 bases). V lost 3 bases and J lost 4, with 16 bases in between. The germline CDR1 and CDR2 sequences are SGHTA and FQGNSA. The CDR3 is 16 amino acids. The CDR3 here is CASSFTGTESGNTIYF. CDR3 bases: TGTGCCAGCAGCTTCACAGGGACGGAATCCGGAAACACCATATATTTT.

The chain links TRBV12-3 or TRBV12-4 to TRBJ2-4; 9 bases fit TRBD2. The length of the CDR3 is 19 residues. V trimming: 11 bases; J trimming: 0 bases; junction bases outside the gene matches: 20. DNA for the CDR3: TGTGCCTTCAGTTTCACAGGGACTAGCCCAGGTGAAGCCAAAAACATTCAGTACTTC. It translates to CAFSFTGTSPGEAKNIQYF.

The chain combines TRBV11-2 with TRBJ2-1, with D uncertain. The CDR3 contains 17 residues. V shed 1 base and J shed 8 bases, with 21 bases lying between them. CDR1 and CDR2 (germline): SGHAT, FQNNGV. Written as DNA, the CDR3 is TGTGCCAGCAGCTTAGCAAGAACCTCGAGTGGTGCCGATGAGCAGTTCTTC. Protein product: CASSLARTSSGADEQFF. Together with reference TRBV11-2 and TRBJ2-1, the CDR3 gives the full variable domain: EAGVAQSPRYKIIEKRQSVAFWCNPISGHATLYWYQQILGQGPKLLIQFQNNGVVDDSQLPKDRFSAERLKGVDSTLKIQPAKLEDSAVYLCASSLARTSSGADEQFFGPGTRLTVL.

The table lists this clonotype with a count of one. Written as DNA, the CDR3 is TGTGCCAGCAGCCCGACAGAACATATGACATGGGCCTACAATGAGCAGTTCTTC. This codes for CASSPTEHMTWAYNEQFF. The chain carries TRBV14 and TRBJ2-1; a weak D match, TRBD1 (5 bases). V dropped 4 bases and J dropped 2 bases, with 21 bases sitting between them. This CDR3 is 18 amino acids long. Germline CDR1 is SGHDN and CDR2 is FVKESK. Complete variable domain (other parts from reference TRBV14 and TRBJ2-1): EAGVTQFPSHSVIEKGQTVTLRCDPISGHDNLYWYRRVMGKEIKFLLHFVKESKQDESGMPNNRFLAERTGGTYSTLKVQPAELEDSGVYFCASSPTEHMTWAYNEQFFGPGTRLTVL.

The V gene is TRBV6-5, the J gene TRBJ2-7; TRBD1 agrees at 9 bases. J was trimmed by 2 bases and V by 6 bases; bases with no gene match: 8. Germline CDR1 MNHEY, CDR2 SVGAGI. This CDR3 has 15 amino acids. Here the CDR3 reads CASRLLGQGPYEQYF. CDR3 DNA sequence: TGTGCCAGCAGATTACTGGGACAGGGACCCTACGAGCAGTACTTC.

The V and J genes are TRBV6-1 and TRBJ2-2; 9 bases agree with TRBD1. The CDR3 covers 16 residues. Losses at the gene ends were 4 bases for V and 4 bases for J; bases not matched to a gene: 7. Germline-derived CDR1 and CDR2 are MNHNS and SASEGT. The CDR3 coding sequence is TGTGCCAGCAGTGCCCTCCTGACAGGGGGCACCGGGGAGCTGTTTTTT. Translating gives CASSALLTGGTGELFF.

There are a few counts of this clonotype. The chain combines TRBV11-2 with TRBJ1-1, with 9 bases matching TRBD1. The germline V gene has CDR1 SGHAT and CDR2 FQNNGV. J gave up 12 bases and V 4 bases, and 12 bases lay outside the gene matches. The CDR3 covers 14 residues. The CDR3 here is CASSSPRTGGITFF. The CDR3 DNA follows: TGTGCCAGCAGCTCCCCCCGAACAGGGGGCATAACTTTCTTT.

The chain recombines TRBV28 with TRBJ1-4; tentatively, D is TRBD1 (5 bases). V was cut by 3 bases and J by 5 bases, with 7 bases left in between. The CDR3 has 13 amino acids. The germline V gene has CDR1 MDHEN and CDR2 SYDVKM. CDR3 coding DNA: TGTGCCAGCAGTTTCGGACACAATGAAAAACTGTTTTTT. Translated, it gives CASSFGHNEKLFF.

This clonotype was recorded at least ten times. This chain joins TRBV29-1 and TRBJ2-7, with 10 positions matching TRBD1. The V gene end was trimmed by 6 bases and the J gene end by 2 bases; junction bases not matched to a gene: 4. The CDR3 length is 13 residues. CDR1 is SQVTM, CDR2 ANQGSEA, per germline. The CDR3 is CSVQDRGTYEQYF. CDR3 sequence (DNA): TGCAGCGTCCAGGACAGGGGGACCTACGAGCAGTACTTC.

This clonotype was seen at least ten times. The chain carries TRBV2 and TRBJ1-4; D possibly corresponds to TRBD1 (5 bases). Looked up from germline, CDR1 is SNHLY and CDR2 is FYNNEI. V dropped 5 bases and J dropped 8 bases, with 9 bases sitting between them. There are 12 residues in the CDR3. The CDR3 here is CASSPTDEKLFF. The CDR3 DNA reads as TGTGCCAGCAGTCCGACAGACGAAAAACTGTTTTTT. The complete variable domain, with remaining parts taken from reference TRBV2 and TRBJ1-4, reads EPEVTQTPSHQVTQMGQEVILRCVPISNHLYFYWYRQILGQKVEFLVSFYNNEISEKSEIFDDQFSVERPDGSNFTLKIRSTKLEDSAMYFCASSPTDEKLFFGSGTQLSVL.

The chain couples TRBV27 to TRBJ2-5; 7 bases line up with TRBD1. Germline CDR1 and CDR2: MNHEY and SMNVEV (reference sequence). With 5 bases clipped from V and 5 bases from J, the junction kept 11 bases outside the gene matches. The CDR3 sequence is 15 residues long. CDR3 residues: CASSTSDRAGETQYF. Here the CDR3 DNA reads TGTGCCAGCAGTACGTCAGACAGGGCTGGCGAGACCCAGTACTTC.

The chain joins TRBV3-1 to TRBJ2-1; the match to TRBD2 covers 11 bases. J gave up 4 bases and V 0 bases, and 5 bases lay outside the gene matches. The CDR3 runs 17 residues. Germline-derived CDR1 and CDR2 are LGHDT and YNNKEL (reference sequence). The DNA for the CDR3 is TGTGCCAGCAGCCAAGATGTAGCGGGAGGGTGGTACAATGAGCAGTTCTTC. This gives the protein CASSQDVAGGWYNEQFF.

The chain carries TRBV20-1 and TRBJ2-1; 8 positions agree with TRBD1. The CDR3 has 12 residues. Losses at the gene ends were 3 bases for V and 8 bases for J; bases not matched to a gene: 3. Germline V CDR1 and CDR2: DFQATT, SNEGSKA (reference sequence). CDR3 amino acids: CSASGQGYEQFF. The CDR3 bases are TGCAGTGCTAGTGGACAGGGTTATGAGCAGTTCTTC.

This clonotype showed up many times. V usage is TRBV12-3 or TRBV12-4 and J usage is TRBJ1-5; a possible D gene is TRBD1 (6 bases). V lost 4 bases and J 3 bases, leaving 13 bases between the germline ends. CDR3 length: 15 amino acids. The CDR3 DNA is TGTGCCAGCAGTTCACAAGGACAGTTCAATCAGCCCCAGCATTTT. Its translation: CASSSQGQFNQPQHF.

This chain joins TRBV9 and TRBJ2-1; 9 positions match TRBD2. The CDR3 contains 16 residues. V was clipped by 0 bases and J by 7 bases; unmatched bases: 8. Germline CDR1 reads SGDLS; CDR2 reads YYNGEE. CDR3 protein: CASSVVGLAGNNEQFF. The CDR3 DNA reads as TGTGCCAGCAGCGTAGTAGGTCTAGCGGGAAATAATGAGCAGTTCTTC. Full variable domain (outside the CDR3, taken from reference TRBV9 and TRBJ2-1): DSGVTQTPKHLITATGQRVTLRCSPRSGDLSVYWYQQSLDQGLQFLIQYYNGEERAKGNILERFSAQQFPDLHSELNLSSLELGDSALYFCASSVVGLAGNNEQFFGPGTRLTVL.